This TCR beta chain comes out of a study of blood T cell repertoires in COVID-19. For the study at large: PBMCs, B-cell-depleted T cells, or T cells were the source of the cDNA or gDNA that made up the material.

Cohort placement rested on clinical history that participants reported themselves. Original methodology: Amplification from reference gene primers served as the basis for estimated nucleated cell counts. Generated by immunoSEQ multiplex PCR, the TCRdb table keeps only in-frame clones and is missing some. The D gene and trimming were derived from the DNA, and the V and J assignments and clone size from that table. Here the sample spans approximately 220,000 clones, 80% to 90% being singletons. This clone was seen a single time. This TCR derives from a woman aged 40 to 50 who had been exposed to COVID-19. The specimen was PBMCs or T cells enriched from blood (not recorded which).

As DNA, the CDR3 is TGTGCCAGCAGCTTAGTTAGCGGGGGGGCCTACACCGGGGAGCTGTTTTTT. Protein product: CASSLVSGGAYTGELFF. The chain employs TRBV7-2 and TRBJ2-2, with TRBD2 matching 11 bases. The CDR3 sequence is 17 residues long. Germline-derived CDR1 and CDR2 are SGHTA and FQGNSA. Trimming removed 1 base from V and 3 bases from J; junction bases left unmatched: 4.